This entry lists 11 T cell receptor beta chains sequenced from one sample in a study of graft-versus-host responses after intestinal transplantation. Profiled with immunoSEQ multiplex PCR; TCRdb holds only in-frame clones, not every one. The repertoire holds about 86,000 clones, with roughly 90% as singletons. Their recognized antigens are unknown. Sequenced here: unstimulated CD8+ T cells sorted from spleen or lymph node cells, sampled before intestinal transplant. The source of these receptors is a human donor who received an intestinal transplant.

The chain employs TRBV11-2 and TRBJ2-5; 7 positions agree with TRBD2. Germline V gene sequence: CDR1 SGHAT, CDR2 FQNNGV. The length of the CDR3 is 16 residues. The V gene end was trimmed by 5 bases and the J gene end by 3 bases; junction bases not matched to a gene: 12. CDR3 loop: CASSPGWTSFEETQYF. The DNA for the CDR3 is TGTGCCAGCAGCCCCGGGTGGACTAGTTTCGAAGAGACCCAGTACTTC. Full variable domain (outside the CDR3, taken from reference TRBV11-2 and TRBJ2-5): EAGVAQSPRYKIIEKRQSVAFWCNPISGHATLYWYQQILGQGPKLLIQFQNNGVVDDSQLPKDRFSAERLKGVDSTLKIQPAKLEDSAVYLCASSPGWTSFEETQYFGPGTRLLVL.

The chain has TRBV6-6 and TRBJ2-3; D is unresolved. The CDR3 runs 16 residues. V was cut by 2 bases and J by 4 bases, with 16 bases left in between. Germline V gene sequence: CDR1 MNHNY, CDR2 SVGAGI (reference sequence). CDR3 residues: CASSYPVIGAADTQYF. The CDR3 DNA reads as TGTGCCAGCAGTTACCCAGTTATTGGTGCCGCAGATACGCAGTATTTT.

DNA for the CDR3: TGTGCCAGCAGCGCGACAGGGCTCTACGAGCAGTACTTC. It encodes CASSATGLYEQYF. The chain is built from TRBV9 and TRBJ2-7, with 7 bases that match TRBD1. Germline CDR1 and CDR2: SGDLS and YYNGEE. The CDR3 has 13 residues. The V and J ends lost 3 bases and 3 bases, in that order; junction bases with no gene match: 3.

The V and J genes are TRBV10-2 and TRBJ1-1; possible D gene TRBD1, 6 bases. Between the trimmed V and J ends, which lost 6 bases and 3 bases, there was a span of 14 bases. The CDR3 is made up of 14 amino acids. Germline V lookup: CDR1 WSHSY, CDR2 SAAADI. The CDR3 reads CASREGGSYTEAFF. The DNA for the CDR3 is TGCGCCAGCAGGGAGGGGGGGTCGTACACTGAAGCTTTCTTT.

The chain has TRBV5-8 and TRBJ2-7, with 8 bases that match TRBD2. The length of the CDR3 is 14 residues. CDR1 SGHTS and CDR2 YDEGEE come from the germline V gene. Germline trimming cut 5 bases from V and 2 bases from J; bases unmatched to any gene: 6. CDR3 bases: TGTGCCAGCAGTTTTGGACTAGCTACCTACGAGCAGTACTTC. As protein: CASSFGLATYEQYF.

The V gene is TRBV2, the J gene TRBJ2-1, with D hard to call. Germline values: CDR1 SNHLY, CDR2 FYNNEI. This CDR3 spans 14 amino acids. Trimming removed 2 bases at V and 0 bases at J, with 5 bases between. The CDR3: CASSERSSYNEQFF. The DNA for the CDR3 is TGTGCCAGCAGTGAAAGGAGCTCCTACAATGAGCAGTTCTTC.

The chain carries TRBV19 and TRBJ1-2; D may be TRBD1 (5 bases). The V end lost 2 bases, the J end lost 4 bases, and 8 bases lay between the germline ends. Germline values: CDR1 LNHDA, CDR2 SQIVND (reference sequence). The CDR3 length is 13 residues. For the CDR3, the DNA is TGTGCCAGTAGTATACGGGGGACCTATGGCTACACCTTC. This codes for CASSIRGTYGYTF.

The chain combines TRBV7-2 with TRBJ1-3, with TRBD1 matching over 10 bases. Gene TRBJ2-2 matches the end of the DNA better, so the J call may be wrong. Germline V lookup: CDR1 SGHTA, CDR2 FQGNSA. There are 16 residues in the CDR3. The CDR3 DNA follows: TGTGCCAGCAGCCAATGGGACAGGGGCCCCACCGGGGAGCTGTTTTTT. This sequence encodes CASSQWDRGPTGELFF.

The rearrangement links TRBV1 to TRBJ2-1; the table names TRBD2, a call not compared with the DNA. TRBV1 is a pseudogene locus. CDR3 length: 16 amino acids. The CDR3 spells CTSSPVGLAGVNEQFF. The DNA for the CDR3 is TGCACCAGCAGCCCGGTGGGACTAGCGGGCGTCAATGAGCAGTTCTTC.

CDR3 DNA: TGTGCCAGCAGTGAAGCGCTAGCGGGGGGACGCGATACGCAGTATTTT. As protein: CASSEALAGGRDTQYF. The genes are TRBV2 and TRBJ2-3, with 11 bases lining up with TRBD2. Germline-derived CDR1 and CDR2 are SNHLY and FYNNEI. The V and J ends lost 0 bases and 6 bases, in that order; junction bases with no gene match: 5. This CDR3 comprises 16 residues.

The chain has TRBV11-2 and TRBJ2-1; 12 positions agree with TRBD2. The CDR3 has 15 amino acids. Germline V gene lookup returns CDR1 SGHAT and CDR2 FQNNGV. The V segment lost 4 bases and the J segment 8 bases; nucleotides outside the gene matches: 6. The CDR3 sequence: CASSSSLAGGHEQFF. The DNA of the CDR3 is TGTGCCAGCAGCTCGTCACTAGCGGGAGGACATGAGCAGTTCTTC.